The clone carrying this TCR beta chain came up many times. Its target is unknown. The data originate from a study of T cells in Graves' hyperthyroidism and ophthalmopathy. About the research overall: Peripheral blood was obtained at initial diagnosis, preceding any treatment.

The authors obtained PBMCs from about 9.5 ml of fresh peripheral blood. It was RNA transcripts that yielded the amplified TCR beta CDR3 regions. TCR CDR3 regions were first amplified by RT-PCR with HTBI primers. One entry per CDR3 protein results from TCRdb running MiXCR on the multiplex PCR reads. The table records approximately 600,000 distinct CDR3 sequences, 14% of them present only once. Study-wide results and caveats: Ophthalmopathy and stable hyperthyroidism were told apart by a 13 V-J model.

Germline CDR1 reads SGHVS; CDR2 reads FQNEAQ. This CDR3 contains 17 residues. The V gene lost 2 bases and the J gene lost 7 bases, with 18 bases spanning the gap. The chain links TRBV7-8 to TRBJ1-6, with D perhaps TRBD1 (6 bases). This receptor was identified in a woman aged 18-35 years with Graves' ophthalmopathy. The specimen was blood. The CDR3 reads CASSLSPRTVQNSPLHF. In DNA, the CDR3 is TGTGCCAGCAGCTTATCCCCAAGGACAGTGCAAAATTCACCCCTCCACTTT.